A single sample gave rise to the 18 T cell receptor beta chains below, sequenced in a study of blood T cell repertoires in COVID-19. The repertoire was sequenced with immunoSEQ multiplex PCR; TCRdb's copy has only in-frame clones and lacks some. Among 150,000 to 200,000 clones, 85% to 90% were seen once, and the ten largest hold approximately 4%. Sequenced input: peripheral blood. These TCRs come from a man aged 18 to 30 with active or convalescent COVID-19.

The chain carries TRBV7-2 and TRBJ2-5, with D possibly TRBD2 on 7 matching bases. Between the trimmed V and J ends, which lost 2 bases and 7 bases, there was a span of 14 bases. The germline V gene encodes CDR1 SGHTA and CDR2 FQGNSA. The CDR3 is 14 residues long. CDR3 sequence: CASSLRGGSRTQYF. The CDR3 DNA reads TGTGCCAGCAGCTTAAGGGGGGGGAGTAGGACCCAGTACTTC.

The chain uses TRBV30 and TRBJ1-5; possibly TRBD1 for D (6 bases). Germline-derived CDR1 and CDR2 are GTSNPN and SVGIG (reference sequence). The CDR3 has 13 amino acids. V was cut by 1 base and J by 2 bases, with 6 bases left in between. CDR3: CAWSGQGNQPQHF. CDR3 DNA: TGTGCCTGGAGTGGACAGGGCAATCAGCCCCAGCATTTT. Filled out from reference TRBV30 and TRBJ1-5, the complete variable domain reads SQTIHQWPATLVQPVGSPLSLECTVEGTSNPNLYWYRQAAGRGLQLLFYSVGIGQISSEVPQNLSASRPQDRQFILSSKKLLLSDSGFYLCAWSGQGNQPQHFGDGTRLSIL.

This chain links TRBV28 with TRBJ2-7, with 16 positions matching TRBD2. This CDR3 is 16 amino acids long. V lost 5 bases to trimming and J lost 4 bases; unmatched junction nucleotides: 5. Looked up from germline, CDR1 is MDHEN and CDR2 is SYDVKM. CDR3 in DNA: TGTGCCAGCAGTCTCGGGACTAGCGGGGGGGAATACGAGCAGTACGTC. Residues: CASSLGTSGGEYEQYV.

The chain recombines TRBV9 with TRBJ2-3; D perhaps matches TRBD2 (5 bases). Trimming cost V 3 bases and J 5 bases, with 10 bases left between them. The CDR3 runs 13 residues. In germline, CDR1 is SGDLS, CDR2 YYNGEE. The CDR3 is CASSASEGDTQYF. The CDR3 DNA is TGTGCCAGCAGCGCCAGCGAGGGAGATACGCAGTATTTT.

In DNA, the CDR3 is TGCAGCGTTACAGGGATGGTCACTAATGAAAAACTGTTTTTT. This encodes CSVTGMVTNEKLFF. The rearrangement uses TRBV29-1 and TRBJ1-4; TRBD1 is a possible D gene (6 bases). This CDR3 is 14 amino acids long. V was cut by 5 bases and J by 2 bases, with 12 bases left in between. The germline V gene has CDR1 SQVTM and CDR2 ANQGSEA.

This clone was counted a few times. The rearrangement joins TRBV19 to TRBJ1-5; perhaps TRBD1 as D (6 bases). The ends were cut back, 5 bases at V and 5 bases at J, with 13 bases in the middle. In germline, CDR1 is LNHDA, CDR2 SQIVND (reference sequence). This CDR3 comprises 14 residues. The CDR3 reads CASSGRDIHQPQHF. The CDR3 coding sequence is TGTGCCAGTAGTGGCCGGGACATACATCAGCCCCAGCATTTT.

V is TRBV14 and J is TRBJ1-3; D is ambiguous. Per germline, CDR1 SGHDN and CDR2 FVKESK. V dropped 1 base and J dropped 9 bases, with 4 bases sitting between them. The length of the CDR3 is 11 residues. The CDR3 is CASSQGGTIYF. The CDR3 DNA is TGTGCCAGCAGCCAAGGCGGCACCATATATTTT.

The chain couples TRBV27 to TRBJ1-2, with D perhaps matching TRBD1 (6 bases). Germline V lookup: CDR1 MNHEY, CDR2 SMNVEV (reference sequence). The V end lost 1 base, the J end lost 4 bases, and 7 bases lay between the germline ends. The length of the CDR3 is 13 residues. CDR3 nucleotides: TGTGCCAGCAGTTTATTGACAGGCTATGGCTACACCTTC. Residues: CASSLLTGYGYTF.

This clone has a single count. This chain links TRBV7-9 with TRBJ1-6, with 10 bases lining up with TRBD1. Germline assignment: CDR1 SEHNR and CDR2 FQNEAQ (reference sequence). CDR3 length equals 18 residues. Trimming at V came to 4 bases and at J to 4 bases, leaving 10 bases not matched to a gene. CDR3 region: CASSSVPGQGTYNSPLHF. CDR3 nucleotides: TGTGCCAGCAGCTCTGTCCCGGGACAGGGGACGTATAATTCACCCCTCCACTTT. The full variable domain, rest sourced from reference TRBV7-9 and TRBJ1-6, is DTGVSQNPRHKITKRGQNVTFRCDPISEHNRLYWYRQTLGQGPEFLTYFQNEAQLEKSRLLSDRFSAERPKGSFSTLEIQRTEQGDSAMYLCASSSVPGQGTYNSPLHFGNGTRLTVT.

CDR3 nucleotides: TGTGCCAGTAGTATGGAAGGGGACTCGGCGGCTTTCTTT. Protein: CASSMEGDSAAFF. The chain couples TRBV19 to TRBJ1-1; maybe TRBD1 (5 bases). There are 13 residues in the CDR3. Germline CDR1 and CDR2: LNHDA and SQIVND (reference sequence). Trimming cost V 3 bases and J 11 bases, with 16 bases left between them.

The J gene is TRBJ1-5, the V gene TRBV25-1; D not resolved. V lost 1 base, J lost 6 bases, and 10 bases lay in between. Germline V gives CDR1 MGHDK, CDR2 SYGVNS. CDR3 length equals 14 residues. The CDR3: CASSESLGGQPQHF. As DNA, the CDR3 is TGTGCCAGCAGTGAATCCCTGGGAGGTCAGCCCCAGCATTTT.

The CDR3 loop reads CASSPLGAGVYNEQFF. As DNA, the CDR3 is TGTGCCAGCAGCCCCTTGGGAGCGGGAGTATACAATGAGCAGTTCTTC. The rearrangement joins TRBV7-3 to TRBJ2-1, with 8 bases aligning to TRBD2. The CDR3 contains 16 residues. With 5 bases clipped from V and 4 bases from J, the junction kept 10 bases outside the gene matches. CDR1 and CDR2 from the germline V gene are SGHTA and FQGTGA.

This chain connects TRBV9 to TRBJ2-5; 14 nucleotides line up with TRBD2. V trimming: 4 bases; J trimming: 2 bases; junction bases outside the gene matches: 10. The CDR3 runs 18 residues. Germline CDR1 and CDR2: SGDLS and YYNGEE. CDR3 residues: CASSQGLAGVGGQETQYF. CDR3 DNA: TGTGCCAGCAGCCAGGGACTAGCGGGGGTGGGAGGTCAAGAGACCCAGTACTTC.

This chain joins TRBV9 and TRBJ2-5; 12 bases are shared with TRBD2. Germline loops: CDR1 SGDLS, CDR2 YYNGEE. After removal of 3 bases from V and 4 bases from J, the junction contained 4 bases not matched to a gene. This CDR3 contains 15 residues. CDR3 nucleotides: TGTGCCAGCAGCGCCGGACTAGCGGGGATAGAGACCCAGTACTTC. The encoded protein is CASSAGLAGIETQYF.

CDR3 in DNA: TGCAGCGCAGGACAGGGGGCAAGCGGCTACACCTTC. This encodes CSAGQGASGYTF. The rearrangement joins TRBV29-1 to TRBJ1-2; 11 bases fit TRBD1. There are 12 residues in the CDR3. The V segment lost 7 bases and the J segment 8 bases; nucleotides outside the gene matches: 6. The V gene's germline CDR1 is SQVTM and CDR2 ANQGSEA.

This clone has only a few counts. This chain links TRBV2 with TRBJ1-3; D remains ambiguous. This CDR3 spans 16 amino acids. From germline, CDR1 is SNHLY and CDR2 FYNNEI. The V and J ends lost 1 base and 8 bases respectively, with 18 bases between them. This chain's CDR3 is CASSEGERGGLDTIYF. The CDR3 DNA is TGTGCCAGCAGTGAAGGAGAAAGAGGAGGTTTGGACACCATATATTTT.

CDR3 DNA sequence: TGTGCCAGCAGTGATCGGCAGGGTAACACAGATACGCAGTATTTT. Its translation: CASSDRQGNTDTQYF. The chain recombines TRBV6-4 with TRBJ2-3; perhaps TRBD1 as D (5 bases). The CDR3 is made up of 15 amino acids. The V end lost 3 bases, the J end lost 2 bases, and 12 bases lay between the germline ends. Germline V lookup: CDR1 MRHNA, CDR2 SNTAGT.

The V and J genes are TRBV5-1 and TRBJ2-2, with 14 bases identical to TRBD2. The V gene's germline CDR1 is SGHRS and CDR2 YFSETQ. Trimming at V came to 2 bases and at J to 5 bases, leaving 2 bases not matched to a gene. The CDR3 length is 16 residues. The CDR3 DNA sequence: TGCGCCAGCAGCTTAAGGACTAGCGGGGGGACCGGGGAGCTGTTTTTT. Translation gives CASSLRTSGGTGELFF.